This TCR beta chain was captured in a study of T cells in Graves' hyperthyroidism and ophthalmopathy (dated by TCRdb to between 2017 and 2020). General notes on the study: Peripheral blood was collected at initial diagnosis, before any treatment. To identify TCR V-J signatures that set the groups apart, the researchers used a discovery cohort of about a hundred patients, made up of approximately 43 with Graves' ophthalmopathy and 57 with stable Graves' hyperthyroidism. Whether ophthalmopathy could be predicted prospectively was tested in an independent validation cohort made up of under 20 hyperthyroidism patients plus 17 patients who later progressed to ophthalmopathy. The 95 to 100 discovery patients were divided at random into training and test sets in a 7:3 ratio. In roughly six Graves' hyperthyroidism patients, the study also compared T-cell repertoires from thyroid tissue with T-cell repertoires from blood. Once sampling was done, hyperthyroidism patients were given methimazole at a starting dose of 30 mg daily, whereas ophthalmopathy patients were given high-dose intravenous methylprednisolone. TCR Vbeta CDR3 sequencing of roughly 140 peripheral blood samples (approximately 44 ophthalmopathy, about 80 hyperthyroidism and roughly 17 progressor patients) is reported in the paper. The investigation overall reported the following: Sample size was not statistically predetermined, and investigators were not blinded to group allocation. Blood samples also contained most of the expanded thyroid clonotypes (frequency above 0.001), which suggests that blood repertoires may reflect thyroid immune responses. In validation, progression to ophthalmopathy was predicted by the model with 55% to 71% sensitivity and roughly 76% specificity, a median of approximately 7.1 months before onset. A 13 V-J signature model separated ophthalmopathy from stable hyperthyroidism, with approximately 87% sensitivity and around 84% specificity in cross-validation and 80%/75% in testing.

V is shortened by 1 base, J by 4 bases, and the region joining them spans 13 bases. The CDR3 runs 16 residues from the cysteine to the phenylalanine. The entry retains the CDR3 DNA only, 48 bases that are in frame from base 1. CDR1 and CDR2, looked up from the germline V gene (reference sequence), are LGHDT and YNNKEL. Hyperthyroidism patients were newly diagnosed, with disease duration under 2 months, and aged 18 to 65 years. Patients with uncontrolled infections, other autoimmune diseases, pregnancy or lactation were excluded. Diagnoses relied on clinical symptoms, serum thyroxine and TRAb, thyroid ultrasound and orbital computed tomography. Blood from progressor patients was collected at the time of first diagnosis with hyperthyroidism, before any ophthalmopathy symptoms had appeared. PBMCs were isolated from about 10 ml of fresh peripheral blood by Ficoll-Paque density gradient centrifugation. Progressor patients were first diagnosed with Graves' hyperthyroidism and then developed ophthalmopathy during follow-up. Trizol reagent was used to extract total RNA, and RNA quality was then checked on an Agilent 2100 Bioanalyzer.

This clonotype was recorded many times. Its antigen target is currently unknown. Base qualities are not recorded, but no much larger clone differs from it by a single base. The TCR beta CDR3 regions were amplified from RNA transcripts. The TCR CDR3 was subjected to a first round of RT-PCR using the HTBI primer set and the Qiagen OneStep RT-PCR kit. Libraries were constructed in a second round of multiplex PCR, after which size selection and purification were performed. The libraries were sequenced on an Illumina HiSeq2000 using paired-end 100 bp reads. Concerning the study's data processing: SOAPnuke was used to process the raw data, throwing out any read that contained adapters or uncalled bases, had a mean Phred below 15, or lacked an exact constant-primer or identifier match. COPE v1.2.5 was used to merge high-quality paired reads, and clonotypes were defined as unique nucleotide sequences. MiTCR v1.1 was used to align clonotypes to the IMGT TRBV, TRBD and TRBJ reference segments. Only V-J combinations with frequency above 0.0001, covering 99% to 99.2% of repertoires, were analysed. The TCS score was defined as the ratio of F50 (clonal expansion) to E x V (chaos), calculated using BLOSUM62-based TCRdist between CDR3 peptides within each V-J. Welch's t-statistics and random forest reduced roughly 540 V-J features to 10 to 15, which were used in a naive Bayes classifier (R e1071). TCRdb trimmed public reads at Q25 via fastp, called clones via MiXCR and kept in-frame beta chains. Rows are unified per CDR3 protein, each entry keeping the most common DNA and genes. Clone size and V and J calls follow TCRdb, not the original study. In this sample the table shows approximately 370,000 distinct CDR3 sequences, about 18% of which occur a single time. The ten top clones hold roughly 35% of the sample.

In this chain, TRBV3-1 is recombined with TRBJ1-4; the D gene is possibly TRBD1, with 6 bases matching. The source is a woman aged 25 to 39 with Graves' hyperthyroidism that later progressed to Graves' ophthalmopathy. The material sequenced was blood. In nucleotides, the sequence is TGTGCCAGCAGCCAAGTCAGGGGCCAGAGTAATGAAAAACTGTTTTTT. It encodes CASSQVRGQSNEKLFF.